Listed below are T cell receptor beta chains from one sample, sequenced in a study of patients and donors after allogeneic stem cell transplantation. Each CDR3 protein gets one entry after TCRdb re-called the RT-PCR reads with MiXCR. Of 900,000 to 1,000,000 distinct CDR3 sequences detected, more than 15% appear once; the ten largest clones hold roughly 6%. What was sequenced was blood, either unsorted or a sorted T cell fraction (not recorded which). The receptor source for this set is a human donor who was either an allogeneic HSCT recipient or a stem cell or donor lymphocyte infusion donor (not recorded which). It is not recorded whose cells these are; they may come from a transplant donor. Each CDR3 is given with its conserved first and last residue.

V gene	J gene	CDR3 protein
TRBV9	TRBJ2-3	CASSVDGLTDTQYF
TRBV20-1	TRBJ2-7	CSAPDRGGYKYF
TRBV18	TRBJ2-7	CASSPYKQGPYEQYF
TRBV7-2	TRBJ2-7	CASSIGGPYEQYF
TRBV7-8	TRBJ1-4	CASSTRQGILATNEKLFF
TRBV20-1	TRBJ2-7	CSARIRREQYF
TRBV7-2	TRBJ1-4	CASSYAEEKLFF
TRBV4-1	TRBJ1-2	CASSQVKGPYEGYTF
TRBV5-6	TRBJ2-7	CASSLDRHAEQYF
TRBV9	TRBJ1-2	CASSGTGNYGGYTF
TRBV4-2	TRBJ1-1	CASSQDLFPLNTEAFF
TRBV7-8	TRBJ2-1	CASSIAGGIQFF
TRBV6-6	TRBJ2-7	CASAPGGGYEQYF
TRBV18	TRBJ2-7	CASSYAGMTYEQYF
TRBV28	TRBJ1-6	CASSLDREGNSPLHF
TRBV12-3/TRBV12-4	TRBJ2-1	CASSLGGKLFDEQFF
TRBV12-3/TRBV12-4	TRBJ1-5	CASRRYSNQPQHF
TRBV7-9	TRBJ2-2	CASSRVAGTGELFF
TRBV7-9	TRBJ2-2	CASSSDLTGELFF
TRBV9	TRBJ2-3	CASSAQTSGGATDTQYF
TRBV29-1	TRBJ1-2	CSVGRRGGNGYTF
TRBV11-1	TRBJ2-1	CASSPPISMDNEQFF